This T cell receptor beta chain was identified during a study of blood T cell repertoires in COVID-19. Study as a whole: Spain, Italy and the United States supplied samples that represented acute and convalescent COVID-19. Sample material is recorded as cDNA or gDNA derived from T cells, B-cell-depleted T cells, or PBMCs.

Germline CDR1 and CDR2: LGHDT and YNNKEL (reference sequence). V shed 6 bases and J shed 7 bases, with 12 bases lying between them. The length of the CDR3 is 12 residues. In the study's own analysis: How many nucleated cells were present was estimated from reference gene primer amplification. TCRdb's copy holds only in-frame clones and misses some; the assay was immunoSEQ multiplex PCR. The DNA was the basis for D and trimming; V, J and clone size are from that table. The sample has around 250,000 clones, roughly four fifths seen once; the top ten hold roughly 1.9%. This TCR came from a man in his thirties or forties who had recovered from COVID-19. Sequencing was performed on peripheral blood. The V call is TRBV3-1 (or the pseudogene TRBV3-2), the J call TRBJ2-5; the D gene is possibly TRBD2 (6 bases). CDR3 bases: TGTGCCAGCAGAGCGGGCCCGGGGACCCAGTACTTC. Its translation: CASRAGPGTQYF.